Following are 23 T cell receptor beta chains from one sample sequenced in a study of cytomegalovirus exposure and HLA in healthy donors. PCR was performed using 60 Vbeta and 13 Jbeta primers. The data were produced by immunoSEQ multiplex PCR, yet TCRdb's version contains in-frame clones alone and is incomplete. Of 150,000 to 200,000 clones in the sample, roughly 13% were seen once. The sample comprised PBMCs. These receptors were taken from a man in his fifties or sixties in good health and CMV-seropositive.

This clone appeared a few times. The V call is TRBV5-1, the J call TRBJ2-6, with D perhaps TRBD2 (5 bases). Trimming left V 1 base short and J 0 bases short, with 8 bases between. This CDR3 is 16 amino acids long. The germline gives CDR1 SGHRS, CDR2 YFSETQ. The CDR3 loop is CASSLPRDSGANVLTF. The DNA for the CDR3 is TGCGCCAGCAGCTTGCCCCGGGACTCTGGGGCCAACGTCCTGACTTTC.

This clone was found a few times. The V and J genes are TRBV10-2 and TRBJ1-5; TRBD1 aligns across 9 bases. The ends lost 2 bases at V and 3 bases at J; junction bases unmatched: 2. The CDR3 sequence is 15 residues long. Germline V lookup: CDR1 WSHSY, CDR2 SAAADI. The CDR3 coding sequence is TGCGCCAGCAGTGAGGGACAGGGGATCAATCAGCCCCAGCATTTT. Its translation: CASSEGQGINQPQHF.

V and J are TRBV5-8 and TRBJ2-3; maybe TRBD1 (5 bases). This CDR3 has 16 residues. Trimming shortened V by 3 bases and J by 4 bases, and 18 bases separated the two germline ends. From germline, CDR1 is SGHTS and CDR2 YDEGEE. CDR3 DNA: TGTGCCAGCAGCTACGGACAAACTTGGAGTTCAGATACGCAGTATTTT. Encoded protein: CASSYGQTWSSDTQYF. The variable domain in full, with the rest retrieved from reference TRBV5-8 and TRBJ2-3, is EAGVTQSPTHLIKTRGQQATLRCSPISGHTSVYWYQQALGLGLQFLLWYDEGEERNRGNFPPRFSGRQFPNYSSELNVNALELEDSALYLCASSYGQTWSSDTQYFGPGTRLTVL.

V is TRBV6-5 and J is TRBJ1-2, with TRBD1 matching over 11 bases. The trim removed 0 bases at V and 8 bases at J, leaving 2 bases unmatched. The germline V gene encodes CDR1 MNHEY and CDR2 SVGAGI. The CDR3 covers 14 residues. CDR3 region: CASSYSGQGGGYTF. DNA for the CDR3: TGTGCCAGCAGTTACTCGGGACAGGGGGGAGGCTACACCTTC.

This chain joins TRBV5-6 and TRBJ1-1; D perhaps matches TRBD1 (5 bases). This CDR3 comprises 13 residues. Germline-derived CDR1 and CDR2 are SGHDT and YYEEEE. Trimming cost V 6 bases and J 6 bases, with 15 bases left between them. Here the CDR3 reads CASTYGGAAEAFF. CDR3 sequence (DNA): TGTGCCAGCACCTACGGAGGGGCCGCTGAAGCTTTCTTT.

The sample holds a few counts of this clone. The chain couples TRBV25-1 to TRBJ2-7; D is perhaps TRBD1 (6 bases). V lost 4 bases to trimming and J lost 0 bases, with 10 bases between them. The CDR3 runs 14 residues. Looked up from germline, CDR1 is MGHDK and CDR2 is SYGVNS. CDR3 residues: CASSGGHGSYEQYV. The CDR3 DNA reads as TGTGCCAGCAGTGGGGGACATGGCTCCTACGAGCAGTACGTC.

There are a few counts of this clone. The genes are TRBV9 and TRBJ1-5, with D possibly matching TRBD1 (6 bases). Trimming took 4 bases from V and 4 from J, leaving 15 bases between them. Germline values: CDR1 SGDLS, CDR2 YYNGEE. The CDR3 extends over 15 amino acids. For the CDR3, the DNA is TGTGCCAGCAGCCCGACAGGATTTACAAATCAGCCCCAGCATTTT. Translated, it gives CASSPTGFTNQPQHF. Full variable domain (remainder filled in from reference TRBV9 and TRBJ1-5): DSGVTQTPKHLITATGQRVTLRCSPRSGDLSVYWYQQSLDQGLQFLIQYYNGEERAKGNILERFSAQQFPDLHSELNLSSLELGDSALYFCASSPTGFTNQPQHFGDGTRLSIL.

CDR3 residues: CASSLRASGGGAQYF. In DNA, the CDR3 is TGTGCCAGCAGTCTCCGGGCTAGCGGGGGGGGAGCCCAGTACTTC. The genes are TRBV6-5 and TRBJ2-5, with 12 bases matching TRBD2. The V and J ends lost 5 bases and 9 bases, in that order; junction bases with no gene match: 10. CDR1 is MNHEY, CDR2 SVGAGI, per germline. The CDR3 has 15 amino acids.

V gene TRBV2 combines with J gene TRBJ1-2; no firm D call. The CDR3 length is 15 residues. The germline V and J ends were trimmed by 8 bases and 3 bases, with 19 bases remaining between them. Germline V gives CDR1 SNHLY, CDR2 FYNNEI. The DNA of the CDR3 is TGTGCCAGCGAGCTACCGGGGAAAAGGGACTATGGCTACACCTTC. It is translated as CASELPGKRDYGYTF.

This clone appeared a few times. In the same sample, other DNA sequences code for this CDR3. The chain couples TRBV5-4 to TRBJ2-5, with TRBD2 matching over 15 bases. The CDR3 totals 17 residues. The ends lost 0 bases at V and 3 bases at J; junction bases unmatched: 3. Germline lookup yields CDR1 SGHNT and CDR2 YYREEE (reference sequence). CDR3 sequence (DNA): TGTGCCAGCAGCTTGGGGGGACTAGCGGGGGGTAAAGAGACCCAGTACTTC. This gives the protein CASSLGGLAGGKETQYF.

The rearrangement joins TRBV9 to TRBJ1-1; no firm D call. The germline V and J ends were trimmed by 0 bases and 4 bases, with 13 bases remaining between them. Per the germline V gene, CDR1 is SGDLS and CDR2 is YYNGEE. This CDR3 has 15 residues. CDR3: CASSVEPGLGTEAFF. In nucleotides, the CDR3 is TGTGCCAGCAGCGTAGAACCTGGGCTGGGCACTGAAGCTTTCTTT.

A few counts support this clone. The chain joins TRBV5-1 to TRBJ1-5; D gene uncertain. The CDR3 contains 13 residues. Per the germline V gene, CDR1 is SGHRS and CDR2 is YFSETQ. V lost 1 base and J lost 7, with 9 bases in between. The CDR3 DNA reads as TGCGCCAGCAGCTTGTTAGCGGGACAGCCCCAGCATTTT. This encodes CASSLLAGQPQHF.

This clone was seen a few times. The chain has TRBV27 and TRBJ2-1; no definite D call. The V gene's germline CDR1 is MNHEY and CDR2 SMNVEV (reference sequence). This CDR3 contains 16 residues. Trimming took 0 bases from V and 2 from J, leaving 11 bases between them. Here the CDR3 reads CASSLSSERTYNEQFF. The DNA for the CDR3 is TGTGCCAGCAGTTTATCGTCCGAGAGGACCTACAATGAGCAGTTCTTC.

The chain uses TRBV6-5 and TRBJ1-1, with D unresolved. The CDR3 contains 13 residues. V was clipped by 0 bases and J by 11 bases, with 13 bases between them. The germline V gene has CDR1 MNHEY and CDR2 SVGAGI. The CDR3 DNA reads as TGTGCCAGCAGTTACTCGATCGGGATTCGGGCTTTCTTT. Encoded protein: CASSYSIGIRAFF.

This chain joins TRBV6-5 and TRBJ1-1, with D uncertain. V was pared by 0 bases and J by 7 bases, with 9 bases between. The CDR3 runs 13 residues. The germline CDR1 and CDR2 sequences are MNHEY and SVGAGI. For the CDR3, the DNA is TGTGCCAGCAGTTACTCTGCACTAAATGAAGCTTTCTTT. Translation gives CASSYSALNEAFF.

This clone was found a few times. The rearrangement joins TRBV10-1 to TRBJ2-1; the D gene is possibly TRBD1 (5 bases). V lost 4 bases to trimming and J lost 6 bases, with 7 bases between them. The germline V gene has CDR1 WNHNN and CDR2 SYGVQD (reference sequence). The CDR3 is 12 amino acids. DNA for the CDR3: TGCGCCAGCAGTGGACAGCTCAATGAGCAGTTCTTC. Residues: CASSGQLNEQFF.

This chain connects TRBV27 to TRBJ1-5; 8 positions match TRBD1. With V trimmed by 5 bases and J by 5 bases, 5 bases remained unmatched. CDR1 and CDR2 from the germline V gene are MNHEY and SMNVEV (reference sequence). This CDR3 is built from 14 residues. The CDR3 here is CASSQQGGYQPQHF. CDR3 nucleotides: TGTGCCAGCAGTCAACAGGGGGGGTATCAGCCCCAGCATTTT.

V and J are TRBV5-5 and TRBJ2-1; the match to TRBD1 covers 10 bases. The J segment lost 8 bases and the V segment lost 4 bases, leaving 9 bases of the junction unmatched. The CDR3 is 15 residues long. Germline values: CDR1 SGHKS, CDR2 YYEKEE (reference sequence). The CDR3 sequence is CASSPRDRGFDEQFF. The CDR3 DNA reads TGTGCCAGCAGCCCCCGGGACAGGGGCTTCGATGAGCAGTTCTTC.

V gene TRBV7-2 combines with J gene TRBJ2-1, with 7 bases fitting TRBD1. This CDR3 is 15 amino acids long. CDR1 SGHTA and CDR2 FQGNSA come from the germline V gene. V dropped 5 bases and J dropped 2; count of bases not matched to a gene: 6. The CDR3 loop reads CASSLETGPYNEQFF. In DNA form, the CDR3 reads TGTGCCAGCAGCCTCGAGACAGGGCCCTACAATGAGCAGTTCTTC.

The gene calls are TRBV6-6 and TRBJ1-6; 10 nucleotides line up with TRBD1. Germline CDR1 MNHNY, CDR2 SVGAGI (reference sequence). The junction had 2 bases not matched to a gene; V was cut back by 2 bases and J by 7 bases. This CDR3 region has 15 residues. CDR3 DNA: TGTGCCAGCAGTTACAAGGGACAGGGGAATTCACCCCTCCACTTT. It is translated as CASSYKGQGNSPLHF.

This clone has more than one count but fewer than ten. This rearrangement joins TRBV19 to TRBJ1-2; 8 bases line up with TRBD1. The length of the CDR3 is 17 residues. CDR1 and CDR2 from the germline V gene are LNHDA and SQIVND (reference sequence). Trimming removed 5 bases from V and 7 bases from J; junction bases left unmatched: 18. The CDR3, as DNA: TGTGCCAGTAGTCCACCCCGATCAGGGGGCGTACGAGGTGGCTACACCTTC. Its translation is CASSPPRSGGVRGGYTF.

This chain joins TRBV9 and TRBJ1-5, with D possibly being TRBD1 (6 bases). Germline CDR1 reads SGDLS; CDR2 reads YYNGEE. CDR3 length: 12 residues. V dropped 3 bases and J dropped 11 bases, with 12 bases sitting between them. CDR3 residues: CASSAEGGAQHF. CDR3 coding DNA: TGTGCCAGCAGCGCAGAGGGGGGGGCCCAGCATTTT.

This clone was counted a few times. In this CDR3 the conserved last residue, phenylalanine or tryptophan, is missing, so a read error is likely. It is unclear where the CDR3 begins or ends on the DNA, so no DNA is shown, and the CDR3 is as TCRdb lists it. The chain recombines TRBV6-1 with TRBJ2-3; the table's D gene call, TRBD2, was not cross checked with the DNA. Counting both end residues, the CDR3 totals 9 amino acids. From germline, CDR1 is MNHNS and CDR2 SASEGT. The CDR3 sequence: CASRPGLPL.